The sequence of this TCR beta chain was determined in a study of blood T cell repertoires in COVID-19. Germline lookup yields CDR1 SNHLY and CDR2 FYNNEI. This CDR3 spans 15 amino acids. Unmatched junction bases numbered 7, after V lost 1 base and J lost 5 bases. Donors were grouped by their self-reported clinical history. Per the authors' pipeline: How many nucleated cells were present was estimated from reference gene primer amplification. Only in-frame clones appear in the TCRdb table, and some are missing; sequencing was by immunoSEQ multiplex PCR. V, J and clone size are taken as reported in that table, and D and trimming were inferred from the DNA itself. The sample yields around 300,000 clones, approximately 91% seen once.

The sequenced sample was PBMCs or T cells enriched from blood (not recorded which). The chain joins TRBV2 to TRBJ1-1; 7 nucleotides agree with TRBD1. This sequence was found in a woman between 35 and 50 years old who had recovered from COVID-19. The CDR3 protein is CASSEERGRGTEAFF. CDR3 coding DNA: TGTGCCAGCAGTGAAGAAAGGGGGCGCGGGACTGAAGCTTTCTTT.